This paragraph covers one TCR beta chain sequence. The data were obtained in a study of blood T cell repertoires in COVID-19. Per the original methods: Estimation of nucleated cell counts relied on the amplification of reference gene primers. TCRdb's copy holds only in-frame clones and misses some; the assay was immunoSEQ multiplex PCR. V and J calls and clone size follow that table, whereas D and trimming were derived from the DNA. The data show over 350,000 clones, with more than 75% seen just once and more than 0.9% held by the top ten. Recruitment covered about 25 US areas and drew participants whose ages spanned roughly 18 to 100 years. Researchers sorted participants into cohorts using their self-reported clinical history. CDR3 length: 17 residues. CDR1 and CDR2 from the germline V gene are MGHRA and YSYEKL. The ends lost 1 base at V and 8 bases at J; junction bases unmatched: 9.

The V gene is TRBV4-1, the J gene TRBJ2-1; 12 bases agree with TRBD2. The source is a woman aged 30 to 39 with acute COVID-19. Sequencing was done on a sample of PBMCs or T cells enriched from blood (not recorded which). The CDR3 DNA sequence: TGCGCCAGCAGCCAAGTGGTTTCTAGCGGGGGGGCCTATGAGCAGTTCTTC. The encoded protein is CASSQVVSSGGAYEQFF.